This entry lists 18 T cell receptor beta chains sequenced from one sample in a study of T cells after yellow fever vaccination. A single record per CDR3 protein comes from TCRdb applying MiXCR to the 5' RACE reads. The sample consists of approximately 510,000 distinct CDR3 sequences, about a fifth of them appearing once. Here the sequenced sample was PBMCs, taken about 20 days after the first yellow fever vaccination. The receptors were sampled from a man between 18 and 29 years old who received the YFV17D yellow fever vaccine.

Only a few counts were recorded for this clonotype. The rearrangement uses TRBV4-1 and TRBJ2-5; weak D call: TRBD2 (5 bases). Germline CDR1 and CDR2: MGHRA and YSYEKL. The CDR3 sequence is 13 residues long. V was trimmed by 8 bases and J by 7 bases, leaving 17 bases between them. The CDR3 DNA is TGCGCCAGCGCCCGGGGTCTAGGAGGGACCCAGTACTTC. This gives the protein CASARGLGGTQYF.

This clonotype was recorded a few times. The V call is TRBV11-2, the J call TRBJ2-2; either TRBD1 or TRBD2 may fit D (5 bases each). CDR1 SGHAT and CDR2 FQNNGV come from the germline V gene. The CDR3 sequence is 17 residues long. V lost 0 bases, J lost 6 bases, and 17 bases lay in between. The CDR3 is CASSLDLTQEVAGELFF. For the CDR3, the DNA is TGTGCCAGCAGCTTAGATCTGACACAGGAGGTTGCCGGGGAGCTGTTTTTT. Filled out from reference TRBV11-2 and TRBJ2-2, the complete variable domain reads EAGVAQSPRYKIIEKRQSVAFWCNPISGHATLYWYQQILGQGPKLLIQFQNNGVVDDSQLPKDRFSAERLKGVDSTLKIQPAKLEDSAVYLCASSLDLTQEVAGELFFGEGSRLTVL.

There are a few counts of this clonotype. The V gene is TRBV12-3 or TRBV12-4, the J gene TRBJ2-1; D uncertain. V was clipped by 7 bases and J by 0 bases, with 10 bases between them. The CDR3 loop spans 14 amino acids. This CDR3 is CASTVTSSYNEQFF. The CDR3 DNA follows: TGTGCCAGCACTGTAACCAGCTCCTACAATGAGCAGTTCTTC.

Many counts were recorded for this clonotype. J is TRBJ2-3 and V is TRBV7-3, with D possibly TRBD1 on 5 matching bases. The CDR3 runs to 15 residues. CDR1 SGHTA and CDR2 FQGTGA come from the germline V gene. Trimming left V 8 bases short and J 0 bases short, with 15 bases between. Here the CDR3 reads CASSPDSSSTDTQYF. The CDR3 DNA is TGTGCCAGCTCTCCCGACAGCTCTAGCACAGATACGCAGTATTTT.

The CDR3 DNA sequence: TGTGCCAGCAGTACCGACAGGTCCGGGATATCCCTCAATCAGCCCCAGCATTTT. Translation: CASSTDRSGISLNQPQHF. The J gene is TRBJ1-5, the V gene TRBV6-4, with D possibly being TRBD1 (6 bases). Trimming pared 5 bases from V and 3 bases from J, leaving 23 bases between. The germline V gene encodes CDR1 MRHNA and CDR2 SNTAGT. The CDR3 is made up of 18 amino acids.

This clonotype was detected a few times. This rearrangement joins TRBV7-2 to TRBJ2-5; TRBD1 or TRBD2 may be the D gene (6 bases each). Trimming removed 3 bases from V and 5 bases from J, with 22 bases in between. Looked up from germline, CDR1 is SGHTA and CDR2 is FQGNSA. This CDR3 spans 17 amino acids. The CDR3 nucleotides are TGTGCCAGCAGCTTCCCTCGGGGGCCCGGGGAGTATGAGACCCAGTACTTC. Protein: CASSFPRGPGEYETQYF. Full variable domain (remainder filled in from reference TRBV7-2 and TRBJ2-5): GAGVSQSPSNKVTEKGKDVELRCDPISGHTALYWYRQSLGQGLEFLIYFQGNSAPDKSGLPSDRFSAERTGGSVSTLTIQRTQQEDSAVYLCASSFPRGPGEYETQYFGPGTRLLVL.

The table lists this clonotype with a few counts. This chain connects TRBV19 to TRBJ2-3, with D possibly matching TRBD1 (7 bases). Looked up from germline, CDR1 is LNHDA and CDR2 is SQIVND (reference sequence). The CDR3 has 12 residues. The V gene lost 4 bases and the J gene lost 7 bases, with 9 bases spanning the gap. CDR3: CASSTGGNTQYF. In DNA, the CDR3 is TGTGCCAGTAGTACAGGGGGGAATACGCAGTATTTT.

CDR3 loop: CASSFEGRVDTQYF. Here the CDR3 DNA reads TGCGCCAGCAGCTTCGAGGGGAGGGTCGATACGCAGTATTTT. This chain links TRBV5-1 with TRBJ2-3, with 7 bases aligning to TRBD2. Unmatched junction bases numbered 6, after V lost 2 bases and J lost 6 bases. The CDR3 totals 14 residues. CDR1 is SGHRS, CDR2 YFSETQ, per germline.

The V call is TRBV5-4, the J call TRBJ2-7, with 9 bases that match TRBD1. CDR3 length equals 16 residues. Unmatched junction bases numbered 10, after V lost 1 base and J lost 5 bases. CDR1 is SGHNT and CDR2 is YYREEE in the germline V gene (reference sequence). In DNA, the CDR3 is TGTGCCAGCAGCTTGTCTCGGGACAGGGCATATCACGAGCAGTACTTC. Its protein is CASSLSRDRAYHEQYF.

The rearrangement links TRBV7-9 to TRBJ2-4, with D perhaps matching TRBD1 (5 bases). V was cut by 3 bases and J by 3 bases, with 9 bases left in between. Germline V lookup: CDR1 SEHNR, CDR2 FQNEAQ (reference sequence). The CDR3 length is 14 residues. CDR3 in DNA: TGTGCCAGCAGCTTGGTAACAGGCAAAAACATTCAGTACTTC. Translation gives CASSLVTGKNIQYF.

This clonotype was observed a handful of times. The rearrangement joins TRBV20-1 to TRBJ2-7, with TRBD1 identical over 12 bases. V was pared by 5 bases and J by 4 bases, with 3 bases of the junction left unmatched. CDR3 size: 13 residues. CDR1 and CDR2 from the germline V gene are DFQATT and SNEGSKA (reference sequence). The DNA of the CDR3 is TGCAGTGCTTCGGGACAGGGGGCTTACGAGCAGTACTTC. The encoded protein is CSASGQGAYEQYF.

This clonotype was seen many times. This chain connects TRBV13 to TRBJ2-5; D perhaps matches TRBD2 (5 bases). Germline-derived CDR1 and CDR2 are PRHDT and FYEKMQ (reference sequence). V lost 8 bases and J 1 base, leaving 17 bases between the germline ends. This CDR3 spans 15 amino acids. The CDR3: CASGVREGSQETQYF. CDR3 DNA: TGTGCCAGCGGGGTCCGGGAAGGGTCCCAAGAGACCCAGTACTTC.

This chain joins TRBV12-3 or TRBV12-4 and TRBJ2-7; possibly TRBD1 or TRBD2 for D (5 bases each). Trimming left V 8 bases short and J 5 bases short, with 16 bases between. This CDR3 contains 13 residues. The chain's CDR3 is CASGDPGRDEQYF. In nucleotides, the CDR3 is TGTGCCAGCGGGGACCCGGGCAGGGACGAGCAGTACTTC.

With respect to this clonotype: The DNA is omitted, as the CDR3 cannot be located on it reliably, and the CDR3 follows TCRdb's listing. This chain joins TRBV21-1 and TRBJ2-6. TRBV21-1 is a pseudogene. Counting both end residues, the CDR3 totals 16 amino acids. The CDR3 region is CASSKEVGTGANVLTF.

This rearrangement joins TRBV27 to TRBJ2-7; 7 nucleotides line up with TRBD1. This CDR3 is built from 14 residues. Germline assignment: CDR1 MNHEY and CDR2 SMNVEV (reference sequence). V was clipped by 6 bases and J by 2 bases; unmatched bases: 7. The CDR3 reads CASRLTGWAYEQYF. The CDR3 bases are TGTGCCAGCAGGTTGACAGGGTGGGCCTACGAGCAGTACTTC.

V gene TRBV11-2 combines with J gene TRBJ2-7; no firm D call. The CDR3 contains 11 residues. With 5 bases removed from V and 6 bases from J, the gap between germline ends came to 8 bases. The germline gives CDR1 SGHAT, CDR2 FQNNGV. As DNA, the CDR3 is TGTGCCAGCAGCAGGTCGCGCGAGCAGTACTTC. This sequence encodes CASSRSREQYF.

The rearrangement links TRBV7-9 to TRBJ1-4, with TRBD1 matching over 7 bases. CDR1 is SEHNR, CDR2 FQNEAQ, per germline (reference sequence). The CDR3 is made up of 15 amino acids. V gave up 3 bases and J gave up 4 bases; unmatched junction bases: 5. Here the CDR3 reads CASSFRDSFNEKLFF. CDR3 coding DNA: TGTGCCAGCAGCTTCCGGGACAGCTTTAATGAAAAACTGTTTTTT. Using reference TRBV7-9 and TRBJ1-4 for the parts outside the CDR3, the full variable domain is DTGVSQNPRHKITKRGQNVTFRCDPISEHNRLYWYRQTLGQGPEFLTYFQNEAQLEKSRLLSDRFSAERPKGSFSTLEIQRTEQGDSAMYLCASSFRDSFNEKLFFGSGTQLSVL.

The rearrangement links TRBV5-6 to TRBJ2-7, with a tentative D call TRBD1 (6 bases). Germline CDR1 SGHDT, CDR2 YYEEEE. Trimming removed 4 bases at V and 2 bases at J, with 13 bases between. The CDR3 consists of 14 residues. The CDR3 DNA reads as TGTGCCAGCAGCGCTGGACAGCTCCCCTACGAGCAGTACGTC. Its translation: CASSAGQLPYEQYV.